Shown below are 26 T cell receptor beta chains from a single sample sequenced in a study of blood T cell repertoires in COVID-19. The protocol was immunoSEQ multiplex PCR, while the TCRdb copy is restricted to in-frame clones and leaves out a portion. The table lists some 410,000 clones, roughly 88% of them singletons. The source material was PBMCs or T cells enriched from blood (not recorded which). The receptor source for this set is a woman in her twenties or thirties with acute COVID-19.

The chain uses TRBV30 and TRBJ1-6; D might be TRBD1 (5 bases). V lost 6 bases and J 5 bases, leaving 5 bases between the germline ends. Germline CDR1 GTSNPN, CDR2 SVGIG (reference sequence). The CDR3 covers 11 residues. The CDR3 spells CACRDNSPLHF. The DNA for the CDR3 is TGTGCCTGCAGGGATAATTCACCCCTCCACTTT.

CDR3: CASRRMTGINTEAFF. CDR3 in DNA: TGTGCCAGCAGGAGGATGACAGGGATAAACACTGAAGCTTTCTTT. The chain has TRBV6-5 and TRBJ1-1, with 7 bases that match TRBD1. This CDR3 has 15 residues. The V gene's germline CDR1 is MNHEY and CDR2 SVGAGI. Losses at the gene ends were 6 bases for V and 2 bases for J; bases not matched to a gene: 9.

This sequence joins TRBV7-9 and TRBJ1-1; 11 bases map to TRBD1. The CDR3 is 19 amino acids. The junction had 16 bases not matched to a gene; V was cut back by 5 bases and J by 2 bases. The germline V gene encodes CDR1 SEHNR and CDR2 FQNEAQ (reference sequence). The CDR3 loop is CASSPPGVLDRGLNTEAFF. For the CDR3, the DNA is TGTGCCAGCAGCCCCCCGGGCGTTCTGGACAGGGGGCTAAACACTGAAGCTTTCTTT.

J is TRBJ1-2 and V is TRBV7-9; D is undetermined. The V gene lost 3 bases and the J gene lost 6 bases, with 11 bases spanning the gap. CDR3 length: 13 amino acids. Germline loops: CDR1 SEHNR, CDR2 FQNEAQ (reference sequence). CDR3 amino acids: CASSFRGHDGYTF. The CDR3 DNA reads TGTGCCAGCAGCTTTCGGGGTCACGATGGCTACACCTTC.

J is TRBJ1-2 and V is TRBV6-5; D uncertain. Germline CDR1 reads MNHEY; CDR2 reads SVGAGI. The CDR3 is made up of 13 amino acids. With 4 bases removed from V and 5 bases from J, the gap between germline ends came to 11 bases. The CDR3 region has the DNA TGTGCCAGCAGTTTAGCGCCGGGGTATGGCTACACCTTC. Its protein product is CASSLAPGYGYTF.

J is TRBJ2-1 and V is TRBV6-1; TRBD2 is a possible D gene (6 bases). Germline V gene lookup returns CDR1 MNHNS and CDR2 SASEGT. This CDR3 is 17 amino acids long. Trimming removed 4 bases from V and 4 bases from J, with 20 bases in between. CDR3 protein: CASSGLPGRGFYNEQFF. CDR3 sequence (DNA): TGTGCCAGCAGTGGGTTACCTGGGCGGGGATTTTACAATGAGCAGTTCTTC.

This chain joins TRBV7-9 and TRBJ1-5; 7 positions match TRBD1. This CDR3 has 16 amino acids. CDR1 SEHNR and CDR2 FQNEAQ come from the germline V gene (reference sequence). Trimming cost V 0 bases and J 5 bases; bases outside gene matches: 7. The CDR3 is CASSLALGQGDQPQHF. The DNA of the CDR3 is TGTGCCAGCAGCTTAGCTTTAGGCCAGGGGGATCAGCCCCAGCATTTT.

The chain joins TRBV6-2 or TRBV6-3 to TRBJ2-7, with unresolved D. V was pared by 2 bases and J by 1 base, with 12 bases between. Germline CDR1 MNHEY, CDR2 SVGEGT. The CDR3 contains 15 residues. For the CDR3, the DNA is TGTGCCAGCAGTTACGTAGAGATTTATTCCTACGAGCAGTACTTC. Translated: CASSYVEIYSYEQYF.

J is TRBJ1-2 and V is TRBV13; TRBD1 aligns across 8 bases. This CDR3 is 18 amino acids long. CDR1 is PRHDT and CDR2 is FYEKMQ in the germline V gene (reference sequence). V lost 3 bases, J lost 0 bases, and 12 bases stayed unmatched. This chain's CDR3 is CASSLYRDRQIPNYGYTF. The CDR3, as DNA: TGTGCCAGCAGCTTGTACCGGGACAGGCAAATTCCTAACTATGGCTACACCTTC.

This clone was detected a few times. This rearrangement joins TRBV4-2 to TRBJ2-3; 8 nucleotides match TRBD2. Germline assignment: CDR1 LGHNA and CDR2 YNFKEQ. With V trimmed by 0 bases and J by 1 base, 3 bases remained unmatched. This CDR3 region has 16 residues. CDR3 protein: CASSQEYGGGTDTQYF. CDR3 DNA sequence: TGTGCCAGCAGCCAAGAATACGGGGGGGGCACAGATACGCAGTATTTT.

This chain joins TRBV7-2 and TRBJ1-5; possibly TRBD1 for D (5 bases). Per germline, CDR1 SGHTA and CDR2 FQGNSA. The germline V and J ends were trimmed by 2 bases and 5 bases, with 13 bases remaining between them. The CDR3 totals 15 residues. The CDR3 protein is CASSLWAGPDQPQHF. In DNA form, the CDR3 reads TGTGCCAGCAGCTTATGGGCAGGGCCCGATCAGCCCCAGCATTTT. Based on the CDR3 plus reference TRBV7-2 and TRBJ1-5, the full variable domain is GAGVSQSPSNKVTEKGKDVELRCDPISGHTALYWYRQSLGQGLEFLIYFQGNSAPDKSGLPSDRFSAERTGGSVSTLTIQRTQQEDSAVYLCASSLWAGPDQPQHFGDGTRLSIL.

The genes are TRBV6-5 and TRBJ2-2; TRBD2 matches 8 bases. V was clipped by 2 bases and J by 3 bases; unmatched bases: 5. This CDR3 is built from 16 residues. Germline V gene data show CDR1 as MNHEY and CDR2 as SVGAGI. CDR3 sequence: CASSYRQGLDTGELFF. The CDR3 coding sequence is TGTGCCAGCAGTTACAGGCAGGGACTAGACACCGGGGAGCTGTTTTTT.

This chain connects TRBV5-1 to TRBJ1-6; D gene unclear. Germline V gene sequence: CDR1 SGHRS, CDR2 YFSETQ. This CDR3 has 15 amino acids. Trimming left V 5 bases short and J 7 bases short, with 16 bases between. CDR3 region: CASRERQAENSPLHF. CDR3 bases: TGCGCCAGCAGAGAAAGGCAGGCCGAGAATTCACCCCTCCACTTT.

V usage is TRBV2 and J usage is TRBJ1-3; D possibly corresponds to TRBD1 (6 bases). CDR1 SNHLY and CDR2 FYNNEI come from the germline V gene. The CDR3 is made up of 14 amino acids. V lost 7 bases, J lost 1 base, and 11 bases lay in between. The CDR3 region has the DNA TGTGCCAGCACCCAACAGGGATCTGGAAACACCATATATTTT. Translating gives CASTQQGSGNTIYF.

The chain employs TRBV4-1 and TRBJ2-7; 8 nucleotides agree with TRBD2. Trimming at V came to 0 bases and at J to 2 bases, leaving 0 bases not matched to a gene. Germline CDR1 and CDR2: MGHRA and YSYEKL. The CDR3 contains 14 residues. CDR3 loop: CASSQELAAYEQYF. In nucleotides, the CDR3 is TGCGCCAGCAGCCAAGAACTAGCGGCCTACGAGCAGTACTTC.

There are a few counts of this clone. The rearrangement uses TRBV19 and TRBJ1-2; D unclear. Germline-derived CDR1 and CDR2 are LNHDA and SQIVND (reference sequence). This CDR3 contains 14 residues. Trimming pared 1 base from V and 8 bases from J, leaving 14 bases between. The CDR3 spells CASSIVAAAYGYTF. In DNA form, the CDR3 reads TGTGCCAGTAGTATAGTTGCGGCTGCCTACGGCTACACCTTC.

The rearrangement uses TRBV9 and TRBJ2-3, with D hard to call. V shed 0 bases and J shed 6 bases, with 8 bases lying between them. Germline V gives CDR1 SGDLS, CDR2 YYNGEE. This CDR3 region has 13 residues. In DNA, the CDR3 is TGTGCCAGCAGCGTAGCCCCGGAGGATACGCAGTATTTT. Protein product: CASSVAPEDTQYF.

This clone is a singleton in its sample. CDR3 protein: CASSESARGTQYF. In nucleotides, the CDR3 is TGCGCCAGCAGTGAGTCGGCCCGGGGGACCCAGTACTTC. The chain recombines TRBV10-1 with TRBJ2-5; perhaps TRBD2 as D (5 bases). V was pared by 0 bases and J by 7 bases, with 9 bases between. The germline CDR1 and CDR2 sequences are WNHNN and SYGVQD (reference sequence). The CDR3 spans 13 residues.

The chain combines TRBV6-5 with TRBJ1-2, with a tentative D call TRBD1 (5 bases). Trimming shortened V by 4 bases and J by 0 bases, and 9 bases separated the two germline ends. Per the germline V gene, CDR1 is MNHEY and CDR2 is SVGAGI. The CDR3 is 14 amino acids. The CDR3 nucleotides are TGTGCCAGCAGTTCGGGGGGAGCTAACTATGGCTACACCTTC. Its translation is CASSSGGANYGYTF.

Only one count was recorded for this clone. This chain uses TRBV28 with TRBJ2-7; 9 bases agree with TRBD1. The CDR3 runs to 14 residues. V shed 4 bases, J shed 2 bases, and the junction held 3 bases outside the gene matches. From germline, CDR1 is MDHEN and CDR2 SYDVKM. This chain's CDR3 is CASSSRQGAYEQYF. CDR3 nucleotides: TGTGCCAGCAGTTCCCGACAGGGGGCCTACGAGCAGTACTTC.

The chain has TRBV3-1 (or the pseudogene TRBV3-2) and TRBJ2-7; 8 bases align to TRBD2. Losses at the gene ends were 4 bases for V and 5 bases for J; bases not matched to a gene: 7. From germline, CDR1 is LGHDT and CDR2 YNNKEL (reference sequence). The CDR3 runs 14 residues. CDR3: CASSPWGTSDEQYF. The CDR3 DNA reads as TGTGCCAGCAGCCCCTGGGGGACTAGTGACGAGCAGTACTTC.

This clone was found a few times. The CDR3 sequence: CAISPTGNSNQPQHF. The DNA for the CDR3 is TGTGCCATCAGCCCAACAGGGAATAGCAATCAGCCCCAGCATTTT. The J gene is TRBJ1-5, the V gene TRBV10-3, with a weak D call TRBD1 (6 bases). CDR3 length: 15 residues. In germline, CDR1 is ENHRY, CDR2 SYGVKD. The V end was cut by 6 bases, the J end by 0 bases, with 12 bases between.

V gene TRBV5-1 combines with J gene TRBJ2-7, with 7 positions matching TRBD1. From germline, CDR1 is SGHRS and CDR2 YFSETQ. With V trimmed by 2 bases and J by 4 bases, 3 bases remained unmatched. The CDR3 runs 13 residues. The CDR3 sequence is CASSFGTAYEQYF. The CDR3 DNA sequence: TGCGCCAGCAGCTTCGGGACAGCTTACGAGCAGTACTTC.

This chain uses TRBV5-1 with TRBJ2-2; TRBD1 aligns across 7 bases. The V gene's germline CDR1 is SGHRS and CDR2 YFSETQ. Trimming at V came to 0 bases and at J to 4 bases, leaving 3 bases not matched to a gene. The CDR3 is 15 residues long. CDR3 protein: CASSLDYRGTGELFF. The CDR3 nucleotides read TGCGCCAGCAGCTTGGACTACAGGGGCACCGGGGAGCTGTTTTTT.

This chain links TRBV6-2 or TRBV6-3 with TRBJ2-7, with TRBD1 matching 10 bases. This CDR3 is 16 amino acids long. Looked up from germline, CDR1 is MNHEY and CDR2 is SVGEGT. The V segment lost 5 bases and the J segment 2 bases; nucleotides outside the gene matches: 9. The CDR3 region is CASSGDRGFRAYEQYF. CDR3 in DNA: TGTGCCAGCAGTGGGGACAGGGGCTTCAGGGCCTACGAGCAGTACTTC.

This chain connects TRBV5-6 to TRBJ2-4; D is unclear. The V end was cut by 0 bases, the J end by 4 bases, with 8 bases between. This CDR3 comprises 14 residues. CDR1 is SGHDT, CDR2 YYEEEE, per germline. CDR3 in amino acids: CASSLGSKKNIQYF. CDR3 in DNA: TGTGCCAGCAGCTTGGGTAGCAAGAAAAACATTCAGTACTTC.